Listed here is a single TCR beta chain. This entry comes from a study of cytotoxic CD8 clonotypes in ibrutinib-treated CLL. TCRdb's copy holds only in-frame clones and misses some; the assay was immunoSEQ multiplex PCR. The table includes about 270,000 clones, around 69% detected once. This material consisted of PBMCs, taken at disease progression, from a patient treated with ibrutinib. The receptor was derived from a human donor with chronic lymphocytic leukemia.

CDR3 bases: TGTGCCATCAGTGCTCGATCAGACACAGATACGCAGTATTTT. Its translation is CAISARSDTDTQYF. The chain recombines TRBV10-3 with TRBJ2-3, with D uncertain. Per germline, CDR1 ENHRY and CDR2 SYGVKD. Deletions cut 4 bases from V and 2 bases from J, with 10 bases between. The CDR3 covers 14 residues.